This T cell receptor beta chain originates from a study of cytomegalovirus exposure and HLA in healthy donors. This clone has a handful of counts. Antigen specificity is unknown. The ends lost 2 bases at V and 8 bases at J; junction bases unmatched: 9. Germline CDR1 is SGHTA and CDR2 is FQGTGA. This CDR3 region has 15 residues. Primers: 60 Vbeta forward and 13 Jbeta reverse. As originally analysed: In a later analysis, some 10 million of approximately 81 million unique beta chains occurred in at least two donors. Repertoires were generated with immunoSEQ multiplex PCR, while TCRdb's copy carries only in-frame clones and drops some. V and J calls and clone size are given by that table; D and trimming were obtained from the DNA. Of some 150,000 clones listed, around 79% were seen once; the top ten hold less than 3.5%. General study results and limits: With high specificity and sensitivity, the classifier reportedly diagnosed cytomegalovirus status. Follow-up analysis found HLA locus-dependent TCR association rates, highest for DRB1 and lowest for HLA-C.

Each donor's status was that of a healthy bone marrow donor. The clonotype was recovered from a man aged 18 to 35 in good health and CMV-seronegative. V is TRBV7-3 and J is TRBJ1-2, with 9 bases aligning to TRBD1. Source material: PBMCs. CDR3 residues: CASSLGGQGAPGYTF. CDR3 DNA sequence: TGTGCCAGCAGCTTAGGGGGACAGGGCGCGCCCGGCTACACCTTC.